What follows describes a single TCR beta chain. Its antigen is still unknown. The time point is: blood 4 weeks post-SBRT, at nephrectomy. Treatment of the sample: 15 Gy SBRT to primary tumor, nephrectomy 4 weeks later. Nephrectomy followed 15 Gy stereotactic body radiation by 4 weeks. Radiation-treated patients gave blood at baseline, week 2 and week 4. The repertoire was sequenced with immunoSEQ multiplex PCR; TCRdb's copy has only in-frame clones and lacks some. Of about 90,000 clones in the sample, around four fifths were seen once. The entry originates in a study of radiation and T cells in renal cell carcinoma. Trimming shortened V by 2 bases and J by 7 bases, and 13 bases separated the two germline ends. This CDR3 is built from 14 residues. Per germline, CDR1 MNHEY and CDR2 SVGAGI. Study-wide results and limits: From baseline, blood top tumor clonotypes peaked at 2 weeks post-radiation.

This receptor was obtained from a man aged 45-65 years with renal cell carcinoma. This rearrangement joins TRBV6-5 to TRBJ2-3; no definite D call. The sample here was blood, taken from a patient whose treatment included radiotherapy and nephrectomy. The CDR3 loop is CASSYGYFTNTQYF. The CDR3 DNA reads TGTGCCAGCAGTTACGGTTATTTTACTAATACGCAGTATTTT.